The 15 T cell receptor beta chains reported below all come from one sample, sequenced in a study of radiotherapy plus CTLA-4 blockade in lung cancer listed by TCRdb under 2018. Library creation used the immunoSEQ multiplex PCR assay. The immuneACCESS repertoire file appears here via TCRdb, limited to in-frame rearrangements. These files lack a portion of the clones; in checked studies, under half of the deficit traces to unresolved V genes, and the cause of the others is not known. The sample profile shows 50,000 to 60,000 clones; about 80% of them were found once. Over 6% of the sample comes from the top ten. The material sequenced was peripheral blood, taken from a patient treated with radiotherapy plus ipilimumab. The source is a human donor with non-small cell lung cancer whose response to radiotherapy plus ipilimumab could not be evaluated.

V and J are TRBV13 and TRBJ1-6, with unresolved D. Looked up from germline, CDR1 is PRHDT and CDR2 is FYEKMQ (reference sequence). Trimming took 0 bases from V and 6 from J, leaving 3 bases between them. The CDR3 totals 13 residues. The CDR3 here is CASSLGSNSPLHF. As DNA, the CDR3 is TGTGCCAGCAGCTTAGGGAGTAATTCACCCCTCCACTTT.

The CDR3 sequence is CASSLSGVTEAFF. The DNA of the CDR3 is TGTGCCAGCAGCTTGTCCGGGGTGACTGAAGCTTTCTTT. The chain recombines TRBV5-4 with TRBJ1-1; no clear D. The germline V and J ends were trimmed by 1 base and 5 bases, with 9 bases remaining between them. Germline CDR1 and CDR2: SGHNT and YYREEE (reference sequence). This CDR3 spans 13 amino acids.

This chain links TRBV6-1 with TRBJ1-2, with D possibly TRBD1 on 6 matching bases. In germline, CDR1 is MNHNS, CDR2 SASEGT. Trimming shortened V by 5 bases and J by 0 bases, and 13 bases separated the two germline ends. The CDR3 is made up of 15 amino acids. CDR3 region: CASSLTGLANYGYTF. The CDR3 region has the DNA TGTGCCAGCAGTCTTACAGGGTTAGCTAACTATGGCTACACCTTC.

The chain recombines TRBV4-3 with TRBJ2-3; the D gene is possibly TRBD1 (5 bases). This CDR3 contains 16 residues. CDR1 is LGHNA and CDR2 is YSLEER in the germline V gene. The germline V and J ends were trimmed by 0 bases and 0 bases, with 10 bases remaining between them. In DNA, the CDR3 is TGCGCCAGCAGCCAAGACAGGGTCTCAAGCACAGATACGCAGTATTTT. Its translation is CASSQDRVSSTDTQYF.

J is TRBJ2-1 and V is TRBV5-4, with a possible D match to TRBD2 (6 bases). Germline CDR1 SGHNT, CDR2 YYREEE (reference sequence). V was cut by 3 bases and J by 6 bases, with 19 bases left in between. The CDR3 is made up of 16 amino acids. The CDR3 nucleotides are TGTGCCAGCAGCTCCGGATTTAGCGGACCGTCCAATGAGCAGTTCTTC. It encodes CASSSGFSGPSNEQFF. Supplemented by reference TRBV5-4 and TRBJ2-1, the full variable domain reads ETGVTQSPTHLIKTRGQQVTLRCSSQSGHNTVSWYQQALGQGPQFIFQYYREEENGRGNFPPRFSGLQFPNYSSELNVNALELDDSALYLCASSSGFSGPSNEQFFGPGTRLTVL.

The chain uses TRBV5-1 and TRBJ2-3; a weak D match, TRBD2 (6 bases). The ends were cut back, 3 bases at V and 0 bases at J, with 14 bases in the middle. The CDR3 totals 16 residues. Germline values: CDR1 SGHRS, CDR2 YFSETQ. CDR3 in amino acids: CASSSQVEGSTDTQYF. The CDR3 DNA is TGCGCCAGCAGCTCCCAAGTGGAGGGGAGCACAGATACGCAGTATTTT.

The chain carries TRBV9 and TRBJ2-5; D is unresolved. Trimming left V 0 bases short and J 2 bases short, with 8 bases between. The CDR3 extends over 14 amino acids. In germline, CDR1 is SGDLS, CDR2 YYNGEE. CDR3 in amino acids: CASSVDHKQETQYF. DNA for the CDR3: TGTGCCAGCAGCGTAGACCACAAACAAGAGACCCAGTACTTC.

The chain couples TRBV19 to TRBJ1-1; possibly TRBD1 for D (5 bases). CDR3 size: 15 residues. CDR1 LNHDA and CDR2 SQIVND come from the germline V gene (reference sequence). The V end lost 3 bases, the J end lost 8 bases, and 19 bases lay between the germline ends. CDR3 DNA sequence: TGTGCCAGTAGTATCGGGGGACCGTCGGGATCAGAAGCTTTCTTT. Amino acids: CASSIGGPSGSEAFF.

About this clone itself: Other nucleotide sequences from this sample produce the same CDR3. The V and J genes are TRBV7-2 and TRBJ2-7; 7 nucleotides agree with TRBD1. The CDR3 spans 17 residues. J was trimmed by 1 base and V by 5 bases; bases with no gene match: 14. Per germline, CDR1 SGHTA and CDR2 FQGNSA. In nucleotides, the CDR3 is TGTGCCAGCAGCCGACAAGCTAGCTGGGGACAGTCCTACGAGCAGTACTTC. Translating gives CASSRQASWGQSYEQYF.

The V and J genes are TRBV28 and TRBJ2-7; 10 bases line up with TRBD1. The germline V gene has CDR1 MDHEN and CDR2 SYDVKM. V shed 7 bases, J shed 5 bases, and the junction held 11 bases outside the gene matches. CDR3 size: 15 residues. In nucleotides, the CDR3 is TGTGCCAGCACTCCGGGGGGGACAGGGGCAAACGAGCAGTACTTC. It translates to CASTPGGTGANEQYF.

The genes are TRBV4-3 and TRBJ2-3; the D gene is possibly TRBD2 (5 bases). CDR1 LGHNA and CDR2 YSLEER come from the germline V gene. The V and J ends lost 5 bases and 1 base respectively, with 13 bases between them. The CDR3 contains 15 residues. CDR3 nucleotides: TGCGCCAGCAGCGACTACTCGTTGGGCACAGATACGCAGTATTTT. As protein: CASSDYSLGTDTQYF.

CDR3 region: CASSQQGSRDPRETQYF. CDR3 nucleotide sequence: TGCGCCAGCAGCCAACAGGGGAGCAGGGATCCAAGGGAGACCCAGTACTTC. The chain uses TRBV4-1 and TRBJ2-5; possibly TRBD1 for D (6 bases). Germline V CDR1 and CDR2: MGHRA, YSYEKL. The length of the CDR3 is 17 residues. V lost 2 bases, J lost 5 bases, and 21 bases lay in between.

This sequence joins TRBV5-1 and TRBJ2-3, with TRBD2 identical over 11 bases. The CDR3 contains 16 residues. Germline CDR1 and CDR2: SGHRS and YFSETQ. V lost 4 bases and J lost 1; bases outside the gene matches: 5. This chain's CDR3 is CASSPGTSGRTDTQYF. The CDR3 DNA sequence: TGCGCCAGCAGCCCAGGGACTAGCGGACGCACAGATACGCAGTATTTT. Complete variable domain (other parts from reference TRBV5-1 and TRBJ2-3): KAGVTQTPRYLIKTRGQQVTLSCSPISGHRSVSWYQQTPGQGLQFLFEYFSETQRNKGNFPGRFSGRQFSNSRSEMNVSTLELGDSALYLCASSPGTSGRTDTQYFGPGTRLTVL.

This chain joins TRBV7-2 and TRBJ2-5; no clear D. Germline loops: CDR1 SGHTA, CDR2 FQGNSA. Trimming left V 5 bases short and J 2 bases short, with 12 bases between. The CDR3 spans 14 residues. The CDR3 protein is CASSRPGAQETQYF. CDR3 in DNA: TGTGCCAGCAGCCGTCCGGGTGCTCAAGAGACCCAGTACTTC.

This clone came up a few times. The rearrangement uses TRBV29-1 and TRBJ1-2; 8 bases are a match to TRBD1. CDR3 size: 13 residues. With V trimmed by 6 bases and J by 6 bases, 9 bases remained unmatched. Germline CDR1 SQVTM, CDR2 ANQGSEA. CDR3 sequence (DNA): TGCAGCGTCCGGACAGGGAACTTCCATGGCTACACCTTC. Protein: CSVRTGNFHGYTF.